In its sample, the clone carrying this T cell receptor (beta chain) ranks as medium-sized. The antigen is undetermined. V dropped 0 bases and J dropped 11 bases, with 13 bases sitting between them. This CDR3 has 13 amino acids. Germline-derived CDR1 and CDR2 are LGHNA and YSLEER. Time point specified: sample taken at primary tumor resection. Sequencing covered unsorted whole RNA taken from tumor, nontumor lung or frozen PBMC. A single record per CDR3 protein comes from TCRdb applying MiXCR to the 5' RACE reads. This sample has more than 2,000 distinct CDR3 sequences, with about a fifth found just once. This sample is part of a study of spatial heterogeneity in lung cancer. Across the study: Detected sequences consistently included more beta-chain ones than alpha-chain ones. The library had UMIs, and each TCR and UMI pair averaged more than ten raw reads. Study-wide points: Blood showed ubiquitous tumor TCRs more often at resection than at routine follow-up.

Sample: PBMCs, taken at surgery. V usage is TRBV4-3 and J usage is TRBJ1-1; D gene uncertain. The sequence was collected from a male donor with early-stage non-small cell lung cancer. The CDR3 is CASSQETGTPAFF. CDR3 DNA: TGCGCCAGCAGCCAAGAAACGGGAACCCCGGCTTTCTTT.